A single TCR beta chain is shown here with its context. This entry comes from a study of blood T cell repertoires in COVID-19. Whole-study context: The samples span acute and convalescent COVID-19 from the United States, Italy and Spain. PBMCs, B-cell-depleted T cells, or T cells provided the cDNA or gDNA that made up the material.

V shed 5 bases and J 2 bases; nucleotides not matched to a gene: 11. The germline CDR1 and CDR2 sequences are SGHAT and FQNNGV. This CDR3 is 16 amino acids long. Authors' processing steps: Amplification of reference gene primers provided the estimated nucleated cell counts. Sequenced by immunoSEQ multiplex PCR; TCRdb stores in-frame clones only, minus some. Clone size and the V and J calls come from that table; the DNA yielded D and trimming. The sample holds around 140,000 clones, approximately 87% seen once. The source is a man in his sixties or seventies with active COVID-19. Sequenced sample: peripheral blood. The chain has TRBV11-2 and TRBJ1-2; the match to TRBD1 covers 7 bases. CDR3 sequence (DNA): TGTGCCAGCAGCCCGTCTGCCGGGACAGTAAACTATGGCTACACCTTC. The encoded protein is CASSPSAGTVNYGYTF.